Sequencing of this T cell receptor beta chain was carried out in a study of blood T cell repertoires in COVID-19 (dated by TCRdb to about 2020). For the study in its entirety: Samples from collaborators originated in the United States, Italy and Spain and spanned both the acute and convalescent phases of COVID-19. The prospective study material was composed of cDNA or gDNA derived from T cells, B-cell-depleted T cells, or PBMCs. Deeply sampled blood TCRbeta repertoires from subjects exposed to, actively infected with, or recovered from COVID-19 were included in the dataset. The repertoires were released in a freely available public database intended as a resource for research on the immune response to SARS-CoV-2. The samples were drawn from two sources: the first 160 participants of the ongoing ImmuneRACE study, and 1,254 subjects contributed by 6 global collaborators. Sample metadata almost always included a de-identified subject ID, COVID-19 status, age in years and sex. Where available, HLA class I and class II types were taken from metadata supplied by the sample provider and were not determined by assay-based typing. Study-level results and caveats: Clinical and demographic metadata were provided uncurated, with the amount varying by source and participant.

As concerns this clone: Its cognate antigen has yet to be identified. No quality values exist for individual bases; no much larger clone is one base distant.

The immunoSEQ Assay, a bias-controlled multiplex PCR, was used to amplify TCRbeta CDR3 regions from genomic DNA. The study's processing was this. Nucleated cell counts per sample were estimated from amplification of reference gene primers within the assay. Sequence reads were collapsed and filtered to measure the absolute abundance of every unique TCRbeta CDR3 rearrangement. For each sample, productive Simpson clonality was calculated as the square root of Simpson's diversity index across productive rearrangements. TCRdb carries this immuneACCESS record with in-frame sequences only. Its versions omit some clonotypes, under half of them owing to an unresolved V gene in the studies checked, with the rest unexplained. Clone size and the V and J calls come from that table; the DNA yielded D and trimming. The sample table holds around 97,000 clones, of which over 75% were seen once. The ten most abundant clones make up roughly 13% of the sample.

The collaborating institutions used their own protocols to collect whole blood in K2EDTA tubes. For TCRbeta analysis, collaborators shipped samples as frozen whole blood, isolated PBMCs, or DNA extracted from either of those sample types. CDR1 and CDR2, looked up from the germline V gene, are SGHDN and FVKESK. V is reduced by 2 bases and J by 2 bases, leaving a spacing of 9 bases between them. The CDR3 covers 14 residues, taking in both the cysteine and the phenylalanine. The CDR3 DNA has 42 bases and is translated from base 1. The chain employs TRBV14 and TRBJ1-2; a confident D gene designation cannot be given. Sequencing used peripheral blood. The sequence derives from a human donor in a cohort sampled during active or convalescent COVID-19. The encoded CDR3 is CASSQPPENYGYTF. The DNA reads TGTGCCAGCAGCCAACCCCCAGAAAACTATGGCTACACCTTC.